These T cell receptor beta chains were read from a single sample in a study of human T cells and chemical hapten exposure. From the RACE reads, TCRdb called clonotypes with MiXCR, one entry per CDR3 protein. Found here are 350,000 to 400,000 distinct CDR3 sequences, more than 4.5% of them singletons; the top ten hold 2.5% to 3%. The sequencing here drew on whole blood, taken in connection with sensitization to the hapten diphenylcyclopropenone (DPC). The receptors were sampled from a woman aged 45-59 years with alopecia areata. Some clones in this sample may be carry-over from other donors' samples. Both conserved end residues are part of each CDR3. Fields, in order: D gene, V gene, J gene, clone size, CDR3 length, CDR3 protein, CDR3 DNA. A D gene is named only where the DNA matches it firmly. A clone size is listed for some rows: how often the clone was seen (once, few, many), or a class if it is expanded.

d_gene: -
v_gene: TRBV6-2/TRBV6-3
j_gene: TRBJ2-2
abundance: many
len: 14
CDR3aa: CASSYSLGAGELFF
CDR3nt: TGTGCCAGCAGTTACTCACTAGGGGCCGGGGAGCTGTTTTTT

d_gene: -
v_gene: TRBV2
j_gene: TRBJ1-1
abundance: -
len: 11
CDR3aa: CASRDGTEAFF
CDR3nt: TGTGCCAGCAGGGACGGGACTGAAGCTTTCTTT

d_gene: TRBD1
v_gene: TRBV20-1
j_gene: TRBJ1-1
abundance: few
len: 15
CDR3aa: CSARGDRGQGTEAFF
CDR3nt: TGCAGTGCTAGAGGGGACAGGGGGCAGGGCACTGAAGCTTTCTTT

d_gene: -
v_gene: TRBV20-1
j_gene: TRBJ2-3
abundance: many
len: 14
CDR3aa: CSARRGASTDTQYF
CDR3nt: TGCAGTGCCCGACGGGGGGCTAGCACAGATACGCAGTATTTT

d_gene: TRBD1
v_gene: TRBV6-6
j_gene: TRBJ1-1
abundance: -
len: 15
CDR3aa: CASSYFPGGITEAFF
CDR3nt: TGTGCCAGCAGTTACTTCCCAGGGGGCATCACTGAAGCTTTCTTT

d_gene: TRBD2
v_gene: TRBV27
j_gene: TRBJ2-5
abundance: few
len: 14
CDR3aa: CASSLSWGGKTQYF
CDR3nt: TGTGCCAGCAGTTTAAGCTGGGGGGGAAAGACCCAGTACTTC

d_gene: -
v_gene: TRBV5-1
j_gene: TRBJ1-1
abundance: many
len: 11
CDR3aa: CASSLVEEAFF
CDR3nt: TGCGCCAGCAGCTTGGTGGAGGAAGCTTTCTTT

d_gene: TRBD1
v_gene: TRBV14
j_gene: TRBJ1-6
abundance: many
len: 15
CDR3aa: CASSQLTGENSPLHF
CDR3nt: TGTGCCAGCAGCCAGCTTACAGGGGAAAATTCACCCCTCCACTTT

d_gene: TRBD1
v_gene: TRBV3-1
j_gene: TRBJ2-7
abundance: many
len: 13
CDR3aa: CASSQGPTGLQYF
CDR3nt: TGTGCCAGCAGCCAAGGACCGACAGGGTTGCAGTACTTC

d_gene: TRBD2
v_gene: TRBV29-1
j_gene: TRBJ2-5
abundance: few
len: 15
CDR3aa: CSVADLAGAQETQYF
CDR3nt: TGCAGCGTAGCTGATCTAGCGGGGGCCCAAGAGACCCAGTACTTC

d_gene: -
v_gene: TRBV20-1
j_gene: TRBJ1-1
abundance: few
len: 13
CDR3aa: CSARVRGSAEAFF
CDR3nt: TGCAGTGCTAGAGTAAGGGGGTCGGCTGAAGCTTTCTTT

d_gene: -
v_gene: TRBV12-3/TRBV12-4
j_gene: TRBJ2-1
abundance: many
len: 18
CDR3aa: CASSDIASQRGSYNEQFF
CDR3nt: TGTGCCAGCAGTGACATAGCGTCCCAGAGGGGCTCCTACAATGAGCAGTTCTTC

d_gene: -
v_gene: TRBV3-1
j_gene: TRBJ1-1
abundance: many
len: 15
CDR3aa: CASSQGDRRITEAFF
CDR3nt: TGTGCCAGCAGCCAAGGAGACAGGAGGATCACTGAAGCTTTCTTT

d_gene: -
v_gene: TRBV5-1
j_gene: TRBJ1-1
abundance: -
len: 15
CDR3aa: CASSLDGREVTEAFF
CDR3nt: TGCGCCAGCAGCTTGGATGGCAGGGAGGTCACTGAAGCTTTCTTT

d_gene: TRBD2
v_gene: TRBV27
j_gene: TRBJ2-3
abundance: many
len: 16
CDR3aa: CASSPYTSGSSDTQYF
CDR3nt: TGTGCCAGCAGCCCCTACACTAGCGGGAGCTCAGATACGCAGTATTTT

d_gene: TRBD1
v_gene: TRBV11-2
j_gene: TRBJ2-7
abundance: -
len: 14
CDR3aa: CASSLGDRGHEQYF
CDR3nt: TGTGCCAGCAGCTTAGGGGACAGGGGTCACGAGCAGTACTTC

d_gene: -
v_gene: TRBV28
j_gene: TRBJ2-3
abundance: few
len: 15
CDR3aa: CASSLYQGGRNTQYF
CDR3nt: TGTGCCAGCAGTTTATACCAGGGTGGTCGGAATACGCAGTATTTT